Listed below are T cell receptor beta chains from one sample, sequenced in a study of blood T cell repertoires in COVID-19. TCRdb's table, derived via immunoSEQ multiplex PCR, lists solely in-frame clones and lacks some. The repertoire holds approximately 200,000 clones, with roughly 90% as singletons. Sequencing was carried out using peripheral blood. Source of these receptors: a woman aged 60-70 years with acute or convalescent COVID-19. Each CDR3 is given with its conserved first and last residue. Each record gives: V gene, J gene, D gene, CDR3 length, clone size, CDR3 DNA, CDR3 protein. A D gene is named only where the DNA matches it firmly. Not every row has a clone size; where given, it reads once, few, many or a size class.

TRBV27	TRBJ1-5	TRBD1	14	-	TGTGCCAGCAGTTTCAGGGGGCGCGGACAGCCCCAGCATTTT	CASSFRGRGQPQHF
TRBV6-5	TRBJ2-7	TRBD1	15	-	TGTGCCAGCAGGTTCGATCGGACAGGCTCCTACGAGCAGTACTTC	CASRFDRTGSYEQYF
TRBV7-3	TRBJ1-1	TRBD1	16	-	TGTGCCAGCAGCTTAGTTGGGACAGGGTATTCGACTGAAGCTTTCTTT	CASSLVGTGYSTEAFF
TRBV2	TRBJ2-7	TRBD2	16	-	TGTGCCAAGACTAGCGGGAAGTTGGGCCTGGGAGGCGAGCAGTACTTC	CAKTSGKLGLGGEQYF
TRBV19	TRBJ2-1	TRBD2	15	-	TGTGCCAGTAGTAAACTAGCGGGAGTTGGTGATGAGCAGTTCTTC	CASSKLAGVGDEQFF
TRBV5-6	TRBJ2-7	-	12	-	TGTGCCAGCAGCTTCCATCCCCGGGAGCAGTACTTC	CASSFHPREQYF
TRBV7-9	TRBJ2-3	TRBD1	15	once	TGTGCCAGCAGTTCCGGGACAGGAATCACAGATACGCAGTATTTT	CASSSGTGITDTQYF
TRBV21-1	TRBJ1-6	-	16	few	TGTGCCAGCAGTACACTCCCGGGACAGGCCATTTCACCCCTCCACTTT	CASSTLPGQAISPLHF
TRBV2	TRBJ2-4	-	16	-	TGTGCCAGCAGTGTGCCGACTACCCTAGCCAAAAACATTCAGTACTTC	CASSVPTTLAKNIQYF
TRBV19	TRBJ1-5	-	15	-	TGTGCCACATCTTTGGTGGGCTCGAGCAATCAGCCCCAGCATTTT	CATSLVGSSNQPQHF
TRBV18	TRBJ1-1	-	15	-	TGTGCCAGCTCACCCACGACAGCCATGAACACTGAAGCTTTCTTT	CASSPTTAMNTEAFF
TRBV2	TRBJ2-7	TRBD1	13	-	TGTGCCACTCTAGGCACAGGGGGCTACGAGCAGTACTTC	CATLGTGGYEQYF
TRBV6-6	TRBJ2-7	TRBD1	16	-	TGTGCCAGCAGTTACCCCGGGCCAGGGGGAATGTACGAGCAGTACTTC	CASSYPGPGGMYEQYF
TRBV7-2	TRBJ1-1	-	13	-	TGTGCCAGCAGCCCCCCTAGGATATACGAGGCTTTCTTT	CASSPPRIYEAFF
TRBV6-5	TRBJ1-1	TRBD1	13	-	TGTGCCAGCAGTAGACAGGGGGGGACTGAAGCTTTCTTT	CASSRQGGTEAFF
TRBV6-1	TRBJ2-7	-	12	-	TGTGCCAGCAGTGAGGACAATCAGAAGCAGTACTTC	CASSEDNQKQYF
TRBV6-2/TRBV6-3	TRBJ2-1	TRBD2	15	-	TGTGCCAGCAGTCTAACTAGCGGGAGGGTGAATGAGCAGTTCTTC	CASSLTSGRVNEQFF
TRBV6-2/TRBV6-3	TRBJ2-7	TRBD2	16	-	TGTGCCAGCAGTCGCTCCCGTACTAGCGACTCCTACGAGCAGTACTTC	CASSRSRTSDSYEQYF
TRBV5-6	TRBJ1-2	-	13	-	TGTGCCAGCAGCCCGGGGGGCGGCGATGGCTACACCTTC	CASSPGGGDGYTF
TRBV11-2	TRBJ1-3	TRBD1	16	-	TGTGCCAGCAGCTTAACGACAGGGGGCACTGGAAACACCATATATTTT	CASSLTTGGTGNTIYF
TRBV28	TRBJ2-7	TRBD2	13	-	TGTGCCAGCAGAGCTAGCGGGAAGGTCGAGCAGTACTTC	CASRASGKVEQYF
TRBV7-6	TRBJ2-2	TRBD2	14	-	TGTGCCAGCAGCCCCAGCGGGATCACCGGGGAGCTGTTTTTT	CASSPSGITGELFF
TRBV10-3	TRBJ2-7	TRBD1	13	-	TGTGCCACGGCGGGACAGGGCCACAACGAGCAGTACTTC	CATAGQGHNEQYF
TRBV11-2	TRBJ1-1	-	15	once	TGTGCCAGCAGCTTGACCGGGACTCCTGCGGAAAAAGCTTTCTTT	CASSLTGTPAEKAFF
TRBV19	TRBJ2-2	TRBD1	15	many	TGTGCCAGTAGACTTGGACAGGGGAACACCGGGGAGCTGTTTTTT	CASRLGQGNTGELFF
TRBV15	TRBJ1-4	-	16	-	TGTGCCACCAGCAGAGTTTGGGGGGGTTCGAATGAAAAACTGTTTTTT	CATSRVWGGSNEKLFF
TRBV2	TRBJ2-6	TRBD1	15	-	TGTGCCAGCAGTGGGACAGGGGCCGGGGCCAACGTCCTGACTTTC	CASSGTGAGANVLTF
TRBV5-1	TRBJ1-2	TRBD1	15	-	TGCGCCAGCAGCTTGGCCCAGGGGGTTGCGGTTGGCTACACCTTC	CASSLAQGVAVGYTF
TRBV5-1	TRBJ2-3	TRBD2	18	-	TGCGCCAGCAGCCCCCCCTCGGTAGCGGGGTCCCTCACAGATACGCAGTATTTT	CASSPPSVAGSLTDTQYF
TRBV6-5	TRBJ2-4	TRBD1	13	-	TGTGCCAGCAGTCAGGGGGCGGAGTACATTCAGTACTTC	CASSQGAEYIQYF
TRBV5-4	TRBJ2-3	TRBD1	19	-	TGTGCCAGCAGCTTGGGAGGGGGCCCAGTTTCTTCTAGCACAGATACGCAGTATTTT	CASSLGGGPVSSSTDTQYF
TRBV18	TRBJ1-1	-	11	-	TGTGCCAGCTCACTAAACGGTGAAGCTTTCTTT	CASSLNGEAFF
TRBV5-4	TRBJ2-5	TRBD1	16	-	TGTGCCAGCAGCAGAGGTAGACAGGGGGCCTCTGAGACCCAGTACTTC	CASSRGRQGASETQYF
TRBV3-1/TRBV3-2	TRBJ2-2	TRBD1	16	few	TGTGCCAGCAGCCGAACCGGGACAGTCTCGACCGGGGAGCTGTTTTTT	CASSRTGTVSTGELFF
TRBV19	TRBJ1-2	-	15	-	TGTGCCAGTAGTATAGCAGGGTTGCCTAACTATGGCTACACCTTC	CASSIAGLPNYGYTF
TRBV2	TRBJ2-7	-	13	-	TGTGCCACCGTTCGCGGGAAACGCTACGAGCAGTACTTC	CATVRGKRYEQYF
TRBV7-9	TRBJ1-5	-	15	few	TGTGCCAGCAGCTTAGGACGGAGCCCCAATCAGCCCCAGCATTTT	CASSLGRSPNQPQHF
TRBV27	TRBJ1-3	-	15	few	TGTGCCAGCAAACGCGGTCTCGCCTCTGGAAACACCATATATTTT	CASKRGLASGNTIYF
TRBV2	TRBJ1-1	-	14	-	TGTGCCAGCAGTGAACTGACAGTGAACACTGAAGCTTTCTTT	CASSELTVNTEAFF
TRBV12-5	TRBJ1-1	TRBD1	15	-	TGTGCTAGTGGTTTGACAGGGGGGCTACACACTGAAGCTTTCTTT	CASGLTGGLHTEAFF
TRBV19	TRBJ2-1	TRBD2	18	-	TGTGCCAGTAGTCTTGCCCGACTAGCGGGGACCTCCTACAATGAGCAGTTCTTC	CASSLARLAGTSYNEQFF
TRBV5-8	TRBJ2-3	-	13	-	TGTGCCAGCAGCCCCCTTTTCGCAGATACGCAGTATTTT	CASSPLFADTQYF
TRBV5-1	TRBJ1-2	TRBD1	15	-	TGCGCCAGCAGGCTAAATACAGGGACAGCGGGTGGCTACACCTTC	CASRLNTGTAGGYTF
TRBV12-5	TRBJ2-2	TRBD2	15	-	TGTGCTAGTGGACCTAGCGGGATTAACACCGGGGAGCTGTTTTTT	CASGPSGINTGELFF
TRBV6-5	TRBJ2-2	-	14	-	TGTGCCAGCAGTTATGGAGGTGTCACCGGGGAGCTGTTTTTT	CASSYGGVTGELFF
TRBV7-9	TRBJ1-3	-	19	-	TGTGCCAGCAGCCGTGGCAGGGCCTCACTACTATACTCTGGAAACACCATATATTTT	CASSRGRASLLYSGNTIYF
TRBV3-1/TRBV3-2	TRBJ2-1	-	17	-	TGTGCCAGCAGTCCTCTTTATGAGCGAGGCTCCTACAATGAGCAGTTCTTC	CASSPLYERGSYNEQFF
TRBV14	TRBJ2-5	-	13	-	TGTGCCAGCAGCCGATCGGAGTGGGAGACCCAGTACTTC	CASSRSEWETQYF
TRBV28	TRBJ2-7	TRBD2	17	once	TGTGCCAGCACCTTGACTAGCGGGAGCTTTCCAGGCTACGAGCAGTACTTC	CASTLTSGSFPGYEQYF
TRBV6-2/TRBV6-3	TRBJ2-1	TRBD2	16	-	TGTGCCAGCAGTTACCGCCTAGCGGGACGACTCAATGAGCAGTTCTTC	CASSYRLAGRLNEQFF
TRBV30	TRBJ2-7	-	14	-	TGTGCCTGGAGCGCGGGGCCGAGCTCCTACGAGCAGTACTTC	CAWSAGPSSYEQYF
TRBV5-6	TRBJ2-4	TRBD2	16	-	TGTGCCAGCAGCCTAAGGGACTACATAGCCAAAAACATTCAGTACTTC	CASSLRDYIAKNIQYF
TRBV28	TRBJ2-3	TRBD2	16	-	TGTGCCAGCAAAACCCCCCTCGGGGGAGGGACAGATACGCAGTATTTT	CASKTPLGGGTDTQYF
TRBV6-5	TRBJ2-1	TRBD2	14	-	TGTGCCAGCGCCCGACTAGCGGTTTACAATGAGCAGTTCTTC	CASARLAVYNEQFF
TRBV20-1	TRBJ2-3	TRBD2	15	once	TGCAGTGCTAGTCGTAGCGGGAGGGTCGCAGATACGCAGTATTTT	CSASRSGRVADTQYF
TRBV5-4	TRBJ2-1	TRBD2	16	-	TGTGCCAGCAGCTTGAGGTCGGGAGGGCCAGAGGGGGAGCAGTTCTTC	CASSLRSGGPEGEQFF
TRBV11-2	TRBJ2-6	-	15	-	TGTGCCAGCAGCGTTACAGGGTCTGGGGCCAACGTCCTGACTTTC	CASSVTGSGANVLTF
TRBV11-3	TRBJ1-1	-	13	-	TGTGCCAGCAGCCAAGGAGGGTGGACTGAAGCTTTCTTT	CASSQGGWTEAFF